This T cell receptor beta chain was captured in a study of blood T cells in healthy people across ages. As regards this clonotype: As yet, its antigen is unknown.

A sample-barcoded 5' primer and a J-beta primer mix were used in a second PCR of roughly 6 to 11 cycles. Each CDR3 protein gets one entry after TCRdb re-called the 5' RACE reads with MiXCR. The sample includes around 1,900,000 distinct CDR3 sequences, approximately 40% of them seen just once. Whole-study findings and limits: Versus aged donors, long-lived donors had higher diversity and more naive CD4+ cells.

Whenever a sample was processed, at least 6 million PBMCs were isolated. The sequencing input was blood. This receptor was identified in a human donor in good health.

DNA of the CDR3: TGCAGCGTTGTTGGGGGACTAGCGACAGATACGCAGTATTTT. It codes for CSVVGGLATDTQYF. J is TRBJ2-3 and V is TRBV29-1; 10 positions agree with TRBD2. Germline CDR1 reads SQVTM; CDR2 reads ANQGSEA. V lost 4 bases, J lost 3 bases, and 4 bases stayed unmatched. There are 14 residues in the CDR3.